This is a list of T cell receptor beta chains from one sample in a study of cytomegalovirus exposure and HLA in healthy donors. Only in-frame clones appear in the TCRdb table, and some are missing; sequencing was by immunoSEQ multiplex PCR. The sample has about 200,000 clones; about 80% are singletons. Sequencing used PBMCs. These receptors were collected from a male donor in good health and CMV-seronegative. CDR3s include the opening cysteine and the closing phenylalanine or tryptophan. The D gene is left open where the match is weak. Not every row has a clone size; where given, it reads once, few, many or a size class.

J: TRBJ2-3; V: TRBV9; size: few; D: .; CDR3: CASSVRQSTDTQYF; DNA: TGTGCCAGCAGCGTTAGACAGAGCACAGATACGCAGTATTTT
J: TRBJ1-5; V: TRBV27; size: .; D: .; CDR3: CASSFAGFSNQPQHF; DNA: TGTGCCAGCAGTTTTGCCGGGTTTAGCAATCAGCCCCAGCATTTT
J: TRBJ2-3; V: TRBV9; size: few; D: TRBD2; CDR3: CASSVGTSGGTDTQYF; DNA: TGTGCCAGCAGCGTAGGGACTAGCGGGGGGACAGATACGCAGTATTTT
J: TRBJ1-1; V: TRBV19; size: .; D: TRBD1; CDR3: CASSSRDRGMNTEAFF; DNA: TGTGCCAGTAGTTCCCGGGACAGGGGAATGAACACTGAAGCTTTCTTT
J: TRBJ2-3; V: TRBV2; size: few; D: TRBD2; CDR3: CASRGRASGRAKDTQYF; DNA: TGTGCCAGCAGGGGGCGGGCTAGCGGGAGGGCCAAAGATACGCAGTATTTT
J: TRBJ2-7; V: TRBV5-4; size: .; D: TRBD1; CDR3: CASSTDRGPEQYF; DNA: TGTGCCAGCAGCACGGACAGGGGGCCCGAGCAGTACTTC
J: TRBJ1-1; V: TRBV7-3; size: .; D: .; CDR3: CASSPGAANTEAFF; DNA: TGTGCCAGCAGCCCAGGGGCGGCGAACACTGAAGCTTTCTTT
J: TRBJ2-3; V: TRBV29-1; size: .; D: TRBD2; CDR3: CSVGQISGRADTQYF; DNA: TGCAGCGTTGGGCAGATTAGCGGGAGGGCAGATACGCAGTATTTT
J: TRBJ2-7; V: TRBV5-5; size: .; D: .; CDR3: CASSLRPPPSSYEQYF; DNA: TGTGCCAGCAGCCTCCGTCCTCCTCCCAGCTCCTACGAGCAGTACTTC
J: TRBJ1-1; V: TRBV25-1; size: .; D: .; CDR3: CASSGTVNTEAFF; DNA: TGTGCCAGCAGTGGGACAGTTAACACTGAAGCTTTCTTT
J: TRBJ2-3; V: TRBV4-2; size: once; D: .; CDR3: CASSQEWTGTDTQYF; DNA: TGTGCCAGCAGCCAAGAATGGACAGGCACAGATACGCAGTATTTT
J: TRBJ2-5; V: TRBV10-3; size: .; D: .; CDR3: CAIGGTFDETQYF; DNA: TGTGCCATCGGCGGCACCTTTGACGAGACCCAGTACTTC
J: TRBJ2-5; V: TRBV28; size: .; D: TRBD2; CDR3: CASSPTSGRALETQYF; DNA: TGTGCCAGCAGTCCGACTAGCGGGAGGGCCTTAGAGACCCAGTACTTC
J: TRBJ2-5; V: TRBV30; size: .; D: .; CDR3: CAWSVRSRETQYF; DNA: TGTGCCTGGAGTGTAAGGAGCAGAGAGACCCAGTACTTC
J: TRBJ1-2; V: TRBV7-2; size: few; D: .; CDR3: CASSLRLGGVNYGYTF; DNA: TGTGCCAGCAGCCTCCGCCTAGGAGGGGTTAACTATGGCTACACCTTC
J: TRBJ2-7; V: TRBV30; size: few; D: .; CDR3: CAWSVVEGGFGPTKQYF; DNA: TGTGCCTGGAGTGTAGTGGAAGGCGGGTTCGGGCCCACAAAGCAGTACTTC
J: TRBJ1-6; V: TRBV10-3; size: .; D: .; CDR3: CAIKARAGYNSPLHF; DNA: TGTGCCATCAAAGCGAGGGCCGGCTATAATTCACCCCTCCACTTT
J: TRBJ1-3; V: TRBV28; size: .; D: TRBD1; CDR3: CASATGGPRSGNTIYF; DNA: TGTGCCAGCGCGACAGGGGGACCGCGCTCCGGAAACACCATATATTTT
J: TRBJ2-6; V: TRBV4-1; size: .; D: .; CDR3: CASTSQAGISGANVLTF; DNA: TGCGCCAGCACATCTCAGGCGGGAATCTCTGGGGCCAACGTCCTGACTTTC
J: TRBJ1-2; V: TRBV28; size: .; D: .; CDR3: CASSLRGGGGYTF; DNA: TGTGCCAGCAGTTTAAGGGGGGGCGGTGGCTACACCTTC
J: TRBJ1-1; V: TRBV11-2; size: .; D: .; CDR3: CASSLVAGRGTEAFF; DNA: TGTGCCAGCAGCTTAGTGGCAGGGCGGGGCACTGAAGCTTTCTTT
J: TRBJ2-3; V: TRBV25-1; size: few; D: TRBD2; CDR3: CASSEKLAGGLSTDTQYF; DNA: TGTGCCAGCAGTGAAAAGTTAGCGGGAGGGCTGAGCACAGATACGCAGTATTTT
J: TRBJ1-2; V: TRBV27; size: .; D: .; CDR3: CASRRGGYGYTF; DNA: TGTGCCAGCAGACGGGGGGGCTATGGCTACACCTTC
J: TRBJ2-7; V: TRBV7-8; size: .; D: TRBD2; CDR3: CASSQGLAVYEQYF; DNA: TGTGCCAGCAGCCAGGGACTAGCGGTCTACGAGCAGTACTTC
J: TRBJ2-1; V: TRBV27; size: .; D: TRBD2; CDR3: CASTPGTSGRVGEQFF; DNA: TGTGCCAGCACTCCCGGGACTAGCGGGAGGGTTGGCGAGCAGTTCTTC
J: TRBJ1-6; V: TRBV10-2; size: .; D: TRBD1; CDR3: CASRDRVSNSPLHF; DNA: TGCGCCAGCAGGGACAGGGTTAGCAATTCACCCCTCCACTTT
J: TRBJ2-7; V: TRBV19; size: .; D: TRBD2; CDR3: CASSPGLVGEQYF; DNA: TGTGCCAGTAGCCCGGGACTAGTCGGCGAGCAGTACTTC
J: TRBJ2-4; V: TRBV11-2; size: .; D: TRBD2; CDR3: CASSFGSGSKNIQYF; DNA: TGTGCCAGCAGCTTCGGTAGCGGGAGCAAAAACATTCAGTACTTC